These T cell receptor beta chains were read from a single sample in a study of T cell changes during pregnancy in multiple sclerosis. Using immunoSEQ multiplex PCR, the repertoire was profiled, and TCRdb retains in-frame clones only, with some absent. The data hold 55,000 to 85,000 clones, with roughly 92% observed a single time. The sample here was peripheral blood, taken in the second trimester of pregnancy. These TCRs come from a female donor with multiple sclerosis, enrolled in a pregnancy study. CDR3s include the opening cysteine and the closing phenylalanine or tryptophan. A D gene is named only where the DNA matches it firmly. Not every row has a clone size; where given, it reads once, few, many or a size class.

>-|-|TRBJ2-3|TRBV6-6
CASRETSEATDTQYF
TGTGCCAGCAGAGAGACTAGTGAGGCCACAGATACGCAGTATTTT
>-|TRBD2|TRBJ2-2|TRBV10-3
CAIRGDGTGTSGRAPANTGELFF
TGTGCCATCAGGGGGGACGGAACCGGGACTAGCGGGAGGGCCCCCGCGAACACCGGGGAGCTGTTTTTT
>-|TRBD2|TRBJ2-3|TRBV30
CAWATSGYTDTQYF
TGTGCCTGGGCCACTAGCGGCTACACAGATACGCAGTATTTT
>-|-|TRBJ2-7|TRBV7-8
CASSSASPQYF
TGTGCCAGCAGCTCGGCTAGTCCACAGTACTTC
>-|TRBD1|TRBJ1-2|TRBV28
CASSFERGLDYGYTF
TGTGCCAGCAGTTTCGAAAGGGGGCTCGACTATGGCTACACCTTC
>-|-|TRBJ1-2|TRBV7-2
CASSLESAGTGGYTF
TGTGCCAGCAGCTTAGAATCGGCGGGGACGGGGGGCTACACCTTC
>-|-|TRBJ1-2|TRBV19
CASSIVEGVYGYTF
TGTGCCAGTAGTATTGTCGAGGGCGTCTATGGCTACACCTTC
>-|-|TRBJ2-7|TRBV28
CASSTGTRAYEQYF
TGTGCCAGCAGCACCGGGACACGAGCCTACGAGCAGTACTTC
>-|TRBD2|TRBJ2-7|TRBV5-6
CASSILGTSGGLSYEQCF
TGTGCCAGCAGCATTCTCGGGACTAGCGGGGGGCTCTCCTACGAGCAGTGCTTC
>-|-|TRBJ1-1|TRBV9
CASSAAVNTEAFF
TGTGCCAGCAGCGCAGCGGTGAACACTGAAGCTTTCTTT
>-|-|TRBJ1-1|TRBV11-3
CASSLGQKAFF
TGTGCCAGCAGCTTAGGACAGAAAGCTTTCTTT
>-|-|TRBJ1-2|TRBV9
CASSAGPGPNYGYTF
TGTGCCAGCAGCGCAGGGCCAGGTCCTAACTATGGCTACACCTTC
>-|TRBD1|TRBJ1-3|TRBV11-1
CASSRRGTGGNTIYF
TGTGCCAGCAGCCGCCGCGGGACAGGGGGAAACACCATATATTTT
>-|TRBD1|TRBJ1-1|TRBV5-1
CASSLRTGVGSEAFF
TGCGCCAGCAGCTTAAGGACAGGGGTCGGATCTGAAGCTTTCTTT
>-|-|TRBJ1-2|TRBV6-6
CASSYSDYGYTF
TGTGCCAGCAGTTACTCCGACTATGGCTACACCTTC
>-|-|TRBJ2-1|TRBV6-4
CASSEGGESYNEQFF
TGTGCCAGCAGTGAAGGGGGAGAGTCCTACAATGAGCAGTTCTTC
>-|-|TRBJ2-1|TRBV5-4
CASSPLKGGNEQFF
TGTGCCAGCAGCCCCCTAAAGGGAGGCAATGAGCAGTTCTTC
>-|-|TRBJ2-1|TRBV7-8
CASTPLRGVGEQFF
TGTGCCAGCACCCCTTTACGAGGCGTAGGTGAGCAGTTCTTC
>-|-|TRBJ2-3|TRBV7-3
CASSSDEGGSTQYF
TGTGCCAGCAGCAGCGACGAAGGGGGAAGTACGCAGTATTTT
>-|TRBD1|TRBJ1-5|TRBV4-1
CASSLEQGGPQHF
TGCGCCAGCAGCCTCGAACAGGGGGGCCCCCAGCATTTT
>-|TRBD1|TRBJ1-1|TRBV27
CATRPRDRGLSWNTEAFF
TGTGCCACCCGCCCCCGGGACAGGGGTTTAAGTTGGAACACTGAAGCTTTCTTT
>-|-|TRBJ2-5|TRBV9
CASSSSGRLETQYF
TGTGCCAGCAGCTCCAGCGGGCGGTTGGAGACCCAGTACTTC
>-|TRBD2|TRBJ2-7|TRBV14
CASSQAERGWGTHYEQYF
TGTGCCAGCAGCCAAGCGGAGCGGGGCTGGGGAACACACTACGAGCAGTACTTC
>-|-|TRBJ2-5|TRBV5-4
CASSLGGGQETQYF
TGTGCCAGCAGCTTGGGGGGCGGCCAAGAGACCCAGTACTTC
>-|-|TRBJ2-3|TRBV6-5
CASSYSQSTDTQYF
TGTGCCAGCAGTTACTCACAAAGCACAGATACGCAGTATTTT
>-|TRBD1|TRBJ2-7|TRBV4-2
CASSQEWQGAQEQYF
TGTGCCAGCAGCCAAGAGTGGCAGGGGGCGCAAGAGCAGTACTTC
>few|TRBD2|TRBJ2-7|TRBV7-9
CASSLWEGEQYF
TGTGCCAGCAGCTTATGGGAGGGCGAGCAGTACTTC
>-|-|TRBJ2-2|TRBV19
CASNPSPSLRGELFF
TGTGCCAGTAATCCCTCCCCAAGTCTGAGGGGGGAGCTGTTTTTT
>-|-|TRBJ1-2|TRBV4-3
CASSQDIVEGNYGYTF
TGCGCCAGCAGCCAAGATATTGTGGAGGGAAACTATGGCTACACCTTC
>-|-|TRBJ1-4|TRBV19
CASSVRNEKLFF
TGTGCCAGCAGCGTTAGAAATGAAAAACTGTTTTTT
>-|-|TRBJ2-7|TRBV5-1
CASSFRESYEQYF
TGCGCCAGCAGCTTCCGCGAATCCTACGAGCAGTACTTC
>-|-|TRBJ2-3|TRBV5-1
CASSLGPTGGTDTQYF
TGCGCCAGCAGCTTGGGCCCTACAGGAGGCACAGATACGCAGTATTTT
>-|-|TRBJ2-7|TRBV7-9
CASSFTGMGGEQYF
TGTGCCAGCAGCTTTACGGGGATGGGAGGCGAGCAGTACTTC
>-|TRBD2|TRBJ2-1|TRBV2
CASSEIGLAADNEQFF
TGTGCCAGCAGTGAAATCGGCCTAGCGGCCGACAATGAGCAGTTCTTC
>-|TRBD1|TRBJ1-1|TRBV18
CASSAGQGGTEAFF
TGTGCCAGCTCAGCGGGACAGGGTGGTACTGAAGCTTTCTTT
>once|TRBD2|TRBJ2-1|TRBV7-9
CASSTHEGLAGYNEQFF
TGTGCCAGCAGCACACACGAGGGACTAGCGGGGTACAATGAGCAGTTCTTC
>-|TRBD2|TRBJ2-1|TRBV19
CASSALSGRGNNEQFF
TGTGCCAGTAGTGCTCTTAGCGGGAGAGGGAACAATGAGCAGTTCTTC
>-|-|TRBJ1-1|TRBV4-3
CASSQDNSQEGWAFF
TGCGCCAGCAGCCAAGATAATTCCCAGGAGGGCTGGGCTTTCTTT
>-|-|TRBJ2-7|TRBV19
CASSPVFQRSSSYEQYF
TGTGCCAGTAGTCCAGTCTTTCAGCGATCGAGCTCCTACGAGCAGTACTTC
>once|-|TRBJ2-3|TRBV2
CASSDRLARDTQYF
TGTGCCAGCAGTGACAGGCTAGCCAGAGATACGCAGTATTTT
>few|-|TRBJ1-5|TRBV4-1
CASSQHGSNQPQHF
TGCGCCAGCAGCCAACACGGTAGCAATCAGCCCCAGCATTTT
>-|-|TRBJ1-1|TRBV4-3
CASSQDAIGSTEAFF
TGCGCCAGCAGCCAAGATGCTATAGGGAGCACTGAAGCTTTCTTT
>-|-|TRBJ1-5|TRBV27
CASSARYSNQPQHF
TGTGCCAGCAGTGCTAGGTATAGCAATCAGCCCCAGCATTTT
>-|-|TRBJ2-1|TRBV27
CASSLDSYNEQFF
TGTGCCAGCAGTTTAGACAGCTACAATGAGCAGTTCTTC
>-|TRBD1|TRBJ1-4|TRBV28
CASQAERGREKLFF
TGTGCCAGCCAGGCGGAAAGGGGGCGGGAAAAACTGTTTTTT
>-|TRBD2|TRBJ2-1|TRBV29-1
CSVLLADSYNEQFF
TGCAGCGTCTTACTAGCGGACTCCTACAATGAGCAGTTCTTC
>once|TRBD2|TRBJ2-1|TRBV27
CASSLSPAGANEQFF
TGTGCCAGCAGTTTATCGCCAGCGGGAGCCAATGAGCAGTTCTTC
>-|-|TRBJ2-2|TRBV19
CASSIEGGTGELFF
TGTGCCAGTAGTATAGAGGGAGGCACCGGGGAGCTGTTTTTT
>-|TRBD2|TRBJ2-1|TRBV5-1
CASSARLAANDNEQFF
TGCGCCAGCAGCGCGCGACTAGCGGCGAATGACAATGAGCAGTTCTTC
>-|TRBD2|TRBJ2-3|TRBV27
CASSLLTSPDTQYF
TGTGCCAGCAGTCTCCTGACTAGCCCAGATACGCAGTATTTT
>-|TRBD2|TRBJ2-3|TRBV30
CAWSITSGRSTDTQYF
TGTGCCTGGAGTATTACTAGCGGGAGGAGCACAGATACGCAGTATTTT
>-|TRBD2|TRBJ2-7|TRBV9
CASSVGGSGRGEQYF
TGTGCCAGCAGCGTAGGTGGTAGCGGGAGAGGGGAGCAGTACTTC
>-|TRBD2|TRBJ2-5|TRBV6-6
CATLGTSEETQYF
TGTGCCACCCTTGGGACTAGCGAGGAGACCCAGTACTTC
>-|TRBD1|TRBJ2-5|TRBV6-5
CARDREETQYF
TGTGCCAGAGACAGGGAAGAGACCCAGTACTTC
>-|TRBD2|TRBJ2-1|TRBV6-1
CASTKGLGFYNEQFF
TGTGCCAGTACCAAGGGACTAGGGTTCTACAATGAGCAGTTCTTC